These 29 T cell receptor beta chains were sequenced from one sample in a study of beta chain features in type 1 diabetes. Reverse transcribing all isolated RNA meant expressed TCRB transcripts were sequenced. The protocol was immunoSEQ multiplex PCR, while the TCRdb copy is restricted to in-frame clones and leaves out a portion. The table shows hundreds of thousands of clones, with about 29% occurring only once. The material sequenced was naive CD4+ T cells from blood. These receptors were obtained from a man in his late teens or twenties in good health.

The rearrangement links TRBV5-4 to TRBJ2-2, with TRBD2 matching 7 bases. The junction had 8 bases not matched to a gene; V was cut back by 10 bases and J by 2 bases. The length of the CDR3 is 14 residues. Looked up from germline, CDR1 is SGHNT and CDR2 is YYREEE (reference sequence). CDR3 sequence: CASLLAPNTGELFF. The CDR3 DNA reads TGTGCCTCCCTACTAGCGCCAAACACCGGGGAGCTGTTTTTT.

The chain joins TRBV7-2 to TRBJ2-5; D call uncertain. This CDR3 region has 13 residues. V lost 5 bases, J lost 1 base, and 8 bases lay in between. Germline V CDR1 and CDR2: SGHTA, FQGNSA. CDR3 DNA sequence: TGTGCCAGCAGCCGCCGAAGCCAAGAGACCCAGTACTTC. It codes for CASSRRSQETQYF.

The genes are TRBV7-3 and TRBJ2-3; possible D gene TRBD1, 6 bases. Trimming left V 5 bases short and J 6 bases short, with 15 bases between. CDR1 is SGHTA and CDR2 is FQGTGA in the germline V gene. This CDR3 spans 14 amino acids. For the CDR3, the DNA is TGTGCCAGCAGCCAGACAGGAGACCCGGATACGCAGTATTTT. It is translated as CASSQTGDPDTQYF.

The chain uses TRBV28 and TRBJ2-7; D is perhaps TRBD1 (6 bases). CDR1 MDHEN and CDR2 SYDVKM come from the germline V gene. This CDR3 region has 14 residues. Trimming removed 8 bases from V and 1 base from J, with 15 bases in between. The CDR3 DNA follows: TGTGCCAGCCGTAGGGGGAGTCCGTCCTACGAGCAGTACTTC. Its translation: CASRRGSPSYEQYF.

V usage is TRBV30 and J usage is TRBJ2-7; tentatively, D is TRBD2 (6 bases). Germline CDR1 and CDR2: GTSNPN and SVGIG (reference sequence). Trimming cost V 4 bases and J 6 bases, with 13 bases left between them. This CDR3 is built from 12 residues. The CDR3, as DNA: TGTGCCTGGACCCGGGGGAGTCTCGAGCAGTACTTC. It yields the protein CAWTRGSLEQYF. Full variable domain (outside the CDR3, taken from reference TRBV30 and TRBJ2-7): SQTIHQWPATLVQPVGSPLSLECTVEGTSNPNLYWYRQAAGRGLQLLFYSVGIGQISSEVPQNLSASRPQDRQFILSSKKLLLSDSGFYLCAWTRGSLEQYFGPGTRLTVT.

The chain joins TRBV30 to TRBJ1-4; TRBD1 might be the D (6 bases). The V gene lost 1 base and the J gene lost 4 bases, with 16 bases spanning the gap. Germline V gene sequence: CDR1 GTSNPN, CDR2 SVGIG (reference sequence). CDR3 length: 16 amino acids. The chain's CDR3 is CAWSDLGTRDNEKLFF. The CDR3 nucleotides are TGTGCCTGGAGTGACCTCGGGACAAGGGATAATGAAAAACTGTTTTTT.

In its sample, this clone was seen a few times. The chain combines TRBV29-1 with TRBJ1-2, with TRBD1 matching over 8 bases. CDR1 SQVTM and CDR2 ANQGSEA come from the germline V gene. V was pared by 6 bases and J by 6 bases, with 9 bases of the junction left unmatched. The CDR3 runs to 13 residues. CDR3 nucleotide sequence: TGCAGCGTGGATAGGACAGGGTTTGATGGCTACACCTTC. Protein: CSVDRTGFDGYTF.

This clone was counted a few times. The genes are TRBV4-3 and TRBJ2-1, with D tentatively TRBD1 or TRBD2 (5 bases each). CDR3 length equals 13 residues. Germline loops: CDR1 LGHNA, CDR2 YSLEER. V was clipped by 3 bases and J by 11 bases, with 14 bases between them. The CDR3 spells CASSQLGDGKQFF. The CDR3 region has the DNA TGCGCCAGCAGCCAGCTCGGGGACGGCAAGCAGTTCTTC.

This clone was observed once. This chain joins TRBV2 and TRBJ2-7, with a weak D call TRBD2 (6 bases). Germline CDR1 SNHLY, CDR2 FYNNEI. Trimming pared 2 bases from V and 4 bases from J, leaving 15 bases between. This CDR3 contains 15 residues. In nucleotides, the CDR3 is TGTGCCAGCAGTGAACGAACCGGGAGCTCGTACGAGCAGTACTTC. Translation gives CASSERTGSSYEQYF. Using reference TRBV2 and TRBJ2-7 for the parts outside the CDR3, the full variable domain is EPEVTQTPSHQVTQMGQEVILRCVPISNHLYFYWYRQILGQKVEFLVSFYNNEISEKSEIFDDQFSVERPDGSNFTLKIRSTKLEDSAMYFCASSERTGSSYEQYFGPGTRLTVT.

This chain's CDR3 is CASSVATGVESYNEQFF. DNA of the CDR3: TGTGCCAGCAGCGTAGCAACAGGGGTTGAGTCCTACAATGAGCAGTTCTTC. This chain joins TRBV9 and TRBJ2-1, with 7 bases aligning to TRBD1. The CDR3 runs 17 residues. The junction had 7 bases not matched to a gene; V was cut back by 0 bases and J by 1 base. From germline, CDR1 is SGDLS and CDR2 YYNGEE.

Comments on this clone: In the same sample, other DNA sequences code for this CDR3. The genes are TRBV29-1 and TRBJ1-1, with D tentatively TRBD1 (5 bases). CDR1 and CDR2 (germline): SQVTM, ANQGSEA. Trimming stripped 7 bases from V and 4 bases from J, with 7 bases between. CDR3 length: 10 amino acids. The CDR3 region is CSGGGTEAFF. The CDR3 DNA is TGCAGCGGCGGGGGCACTGAAGCTTTCTTT.

This clone showed up just a few times. The V call is TRBV7-3, the J call TRBJ2-1, with TRBD2 matching 15 bases. Germline V gene sequence: CDR1 SGHTA, CDR2 FQGTGA. The CDR3 covers 16 residues. With 6 bases clipped from V and 10 bases from J, the junction kept 10 bases outside the gene matches. The CDR3 coding sequence is TGTGCCAGCAGTACGAAGGGACTAGCGGGAGGCGGGGAGCAGTTCTTC. Its protein is CASSTKGLAGGGEQFF.

This sequence joins TRBV28 and TRBJ2-3; perhaps TRBD2 as D (7 bases). The CDR3 extends over 15 amino acids. V was pared by 7 bases and J by 2 bases, with 16 bases between. Germline V lookup: CDR1 MDHEN, CDR2 SYDVKM. This CDR3 reads CASTSLGGPTDTQYF. The CDR3 bases are TGTGCCAGCACCTCCCTGGGGGGGCCCACAGATACGCAGTATTTT.

This clone has more than one count but fewer than ten. The CDR3 nucleotides are TGTGCCATCAGTGAACTAGCGGGAGGCCTCTACGAGCAGTACTTC. Translating it yields CAISELAGGLYEQYF. The genes are TRBV10-3 and TRBJ2-7; 12 bases fit TRBD2. After removal of 3 bases from V and 3 bases from J, the junction contained 3 bases not matched to a gene. CDR3 length equals 15 residues. Germline CDR1 and CDR2: ENHRY and SYGVKD.

CDR3 bases: TGCGCCAGCAGCCCCCTGACCCAGGGATTCTCTGGAAACACCATATATTTT. Amino acids: CASSPLTQGFSGNTIYF. The chain uses TRBV4-1 and TRBJ1-3; TRBD1 might be the D (5 bases). CDR1 MGHRA and CDR2 YSYEKL come from the germline V gene. V was trimmed by 4 bases and J by 0 bases, leaving 16 bases between them. The CDR3 length is 17 residues.

The chain combines TRBV4-2 with TRBJ2-7; 7 bases agree with TRBD2. The CDR3 is 15 amino acids. The germline CDR1 and CDR2 sequences are LGHNA and YNFKEQ. Germline trimming cut 0 bases from V and 2 bases from J; bases unmatched to any gene: 4. The chain's CDR3 is CASSQDSSGTYEQYF. CDR3 nucleotides: TGTGCCAGCAGCCAAGATTCTAGCGGTACCTACGAGCAGTACTTC.

The V gene is TRBV28, the J gene TRBJ1-1; perhaps TRBD1 as D (5 bases). CDR1 is MDHEN and CDR2 is SYDVKM in the germline V gene. The CDR3 loop spans 15 amino acids. V lost 5 bases and J 7 bases, leaving 20 bases between the germline ends. CDR3 DNA sequence: TGTGCCAGCAGTAAGTGGGGCGGACCCTTGGATGAAGCTTTCTTT. Its protein is CASSKWGGPLDEAFF.

In this sample, this clone turned up a few times. The chain couples TRBV6-6 to TRBJ2-7; possibly TRBD1 or TRBD2 for D (5 bases each). V gave up 7 bases and J gave up 0 bases, with 16 bases separating them. This CDR3 is built from 15 residues. The germline V gene encodes CDR1 MNHNY and CDR2 SVGAGI (reference sequence). The CDR3 protein is CASTPRGLSSYEQYF. The CDR3 nucleotides read TGTGCCAGCACCCCACGGGGCCTGAGCTCCTACGAGCAGTACTTC.

There are a few counts of this clone. The chain has TRBV29-1 and TRBJ1-1; no clear D gene. V lost 6 bases and J 1 base, leaving 9 bases between the germline ends. The CDR3 totals 12 residues. Germline V gives CDR1 SQVTM, CDR2 ANQGSEA. CDR3 amino acids: CSVSRANTEAFF. The CDR3 DNA reads as TGCAGCGTCTCCCGGGCGAACACTGAAGCTTTCTTT.

In this sample, this clone turned up once. This sequence joins TRBV7-6 and TRBJ2-1; 9 bases match TRBD1. Germline-derived CDR1 and CDR2 are SGHVS and FNYEAQ. J gave up 1 base and V 5 bases, and 3 bases lay outside the gene matches. CDR3 size: 15 residues. The CDR3 sequence: CASSRGTGSYNEQFF. DNA for the CDR3: TGTGCCAGCAGCCGCGGGACAGGGTCCTACAATGAGCAGTTCTTC.

The V call is TRBV9, the J call TRBJ2-7; 12 bases line up with TRBD1. Germline-derived CDR1 and CDR2 are SGDLS and YYNGEE. The CDR3 length is 15 residues. With 1 base clipped from V and 7 bases from J, the junction kept 6 bases outside the gene matches. The CDR3 region has the DNA TGTGCCAGCAGCGTAATGGGACAGGGGGCGGGAGAGCAGTACTTC. Translated, it gives CASSVMGQGAGEQYF.

Notes on this clone: Other nucleotide sequences from this sample produce the same CDR3. The gene calls are TRBV5-1 and TRBJ2-1, with 12 nucleotides matching TRBD2. V was pared by 2 bases and J by 7 bases, with 4 bases of the junction left unmatched. CDR3 length: 15 residues. Looked up from germline, CDR1 is SGHRS and CDR2 is YFSETQ. The CDR3, as DNA: TGCGCCAGCAGCTTTGGGCTAGCGGGAGGGAATGAGCAGTTCTTC. It translates to CASSFGLAGGNEQFF.

The rearrangement links TRBV5-4 to TRBJ2-4, with TRBD1 matching 9 bases. CDR1 and CDR2 (germline): SGHNT, YYREEE (reference sequence). V lost 4 bases to trimming and J lost 8 bases; unmatched junction nucleotides: 10. This CDR3 has 15 residues. This CDR3 reads CASSKTDRGSYIQYF. The CDR3 coding sequence is TGTGCCAGCAGCAAAACCGACAGGGGGAGTTACATTCAGTACTTC.

This clone showed up just a few times. The rearrangement joins TRBV30 to TRBJ1-1; D not certain. The CDR3 contains 15 residues. V was clipped by 4 bases and J by 5 bases, with 20 bases between them. Germline loops: CDR1 GTSNPN, CDR2 SVGIG (reference sequence). The CDR3 loop reads CAWKVAPSRWTEAFF. In nucleotides, the CDR3 is TGTGCCTGGAAGGTGGCCCCCAGCCGGTGGACTGAAGCTTTCTTT.

The gene calls are TRBV7-9 and TRBJ2-1, with a tentative D call TRBD1 (5 bases). The CDR3 covers 13 residues. The ends were cut back, 3 bases at V and 9 bases at J, with 12 bases in the middle. Germline values: CDR1 SEHNR, CDR2 FQNEAQ (reference sequence). The CDR3 sequence is CASSFTQGSEQFF. CDR3 DNA: TGTGCCAGCAGCTTCACTCAGGGTAGTGAGCAGTTCTTC.

The gene calls are TRBV30 and TRBJ1-4; no reliable D call. Per the germline V gene, CDR1 is GTSNPN and CDR2 is SVGIG (reference sequence). V lost 4 bases and J 7 bases, leaving 13 bases between the germline ends. This CDR3 has 13 residues. The CDR3, as DNA: TGTGCCTGGAACGGAGGGCTAGGTGAAAAACTGTTTTTT. This translates into CAWNGGLGEKLFF. The full variable domain, its missing parts supplied by reference TRBV30 and TRBJ1-4, is SQTIHQWPATLVQPVGSPLSLECTVEGTSNPNLYWYRQAAGRGLQLLFYSVGIGQISSEVPQNLSASRPQDRQFILSSKKLLLSDSGFYLCAWNGGLGEKLFFGSGTQLSVL.

A few counts support this clone. The sample has other DNA sequences that encode this CDR3 too. The V gene is TRBV28, the J gene TRBJ2-1, with D hard to call. Germline-derived CDR1 and CDR2 are MDHEN and SYDVKM. The CDR3 contains 12 residues. Trimming cost V 2 bases and J 4 bases, with 3 bases left between them. The CDR3 protein is CASSLLYNEQFF. DNA for the CDR3: TGTGCCAGCAGTTTACTATACAATGAGCAGTTCTTC.

The table lists this clone with a few counts. The genes are TRBV29-1 and TRBJ2-3; D ambiguous. Germline V lookup: CDR1 SQVTM, CDR2 ANQGSEA. The CDR3 runs 11 residues. Trimming took 0 bases from V and 4 from J, leaving 2 bases between them. The CDR3 sequence: CSVEDADTQYF. DNA for the CDR3: TGCAGCGTTGAAGATGCAGATACGCAGTATTTT.

This clone was observed a few times. The rearrangement joins TRBV23-1 to TRBJ1-1; 7 bases are shared with TRBD1. Being an ORF, TRBV23-1 has a function that is uncertain. This CDR3 spans 14 amino acids. Trimming took 6 bases from V and 1 from J; bases not matched to a gene: 5. CDR3: CASRRQGRNTEAFF. CDR3 DNA sequence: TGCGCCAGCAGAAGACAGGGCAGGAACACTGAAGCTTTCTTT.